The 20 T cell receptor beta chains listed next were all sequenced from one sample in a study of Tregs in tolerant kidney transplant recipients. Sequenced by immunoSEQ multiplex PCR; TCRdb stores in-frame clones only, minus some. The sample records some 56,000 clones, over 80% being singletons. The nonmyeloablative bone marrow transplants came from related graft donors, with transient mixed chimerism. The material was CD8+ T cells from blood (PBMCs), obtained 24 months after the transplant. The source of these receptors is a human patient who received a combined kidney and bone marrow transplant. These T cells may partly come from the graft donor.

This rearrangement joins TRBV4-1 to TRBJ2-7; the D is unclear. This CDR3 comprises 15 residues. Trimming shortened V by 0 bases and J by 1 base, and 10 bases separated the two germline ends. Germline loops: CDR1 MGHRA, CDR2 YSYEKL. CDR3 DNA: TGCGCCAGCAGCCAAGATTTGAGCGAGTCCTACGAGCAGTACTTC. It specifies CASSQDLSESYEQYF.

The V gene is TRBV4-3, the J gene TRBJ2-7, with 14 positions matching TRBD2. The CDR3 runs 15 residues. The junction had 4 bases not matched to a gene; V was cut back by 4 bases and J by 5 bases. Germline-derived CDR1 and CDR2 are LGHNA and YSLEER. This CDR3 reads CASSRTSGRLDEQYF. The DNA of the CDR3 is TGCGCCAGCAGCCGGACTAGCGGGAGGTTAGACGAGCAGTACTTC.

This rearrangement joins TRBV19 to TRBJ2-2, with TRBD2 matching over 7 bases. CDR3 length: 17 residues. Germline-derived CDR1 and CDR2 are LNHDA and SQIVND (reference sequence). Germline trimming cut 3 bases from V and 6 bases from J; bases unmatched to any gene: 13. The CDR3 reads CASSIWVGRELSGELFF. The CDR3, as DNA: TGTGCCAGTAGTATTTGGGTGGGGCGGGAGTTGTCCGGGGAGCTGTTTTTT.

The CDR3 coding sequence is TGTGCCACAATAACAGGGATTGGCACCGGGGAGCTGTTTTTT. Protein: CATITGIGTGELFF. The chain carries TRBV2 and TRBJ2-2, with D tentatively TRBD1 (6 bases). The CDR3 has 14 amino acids. Germline V gene sequence: CDR1 SNHLY, CDR2 FYNNEI. V shed 10 bases and J shed 4 bases, with 16 bases lying between them. The whole variable domain, remainder taken from reference TRBV2 and TRBJ2-2, is EPEVTQTPSHQVTQMGQEVILRCVPISNHLYFYWYRQILGQKVEFLVSFYNNEISEKSEIFDDQFSVERPDGSNFTLKIRSTKLEDSAMYFCATITGIGTGELFFGEGSRLTVL.

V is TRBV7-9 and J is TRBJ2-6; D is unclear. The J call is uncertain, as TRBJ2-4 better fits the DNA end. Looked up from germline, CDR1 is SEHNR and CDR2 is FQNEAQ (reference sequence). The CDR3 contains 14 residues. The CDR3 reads CASSLTSVGNIQYF. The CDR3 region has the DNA TGTGCCAGCAGCTTAACTTCGGTCGGGAACATTCAGTACTTC.

CDR3 sequence: CARETGFDTEAFF. The CDR3 region has the DNA TGTGCCAGAGAAACAGGGTTCGACACTGAAGCTTTCTTT. The chain recombines TRBV6-1 with TRBJ1-1; weak D call: TRBD1 (6 bases). Germline CDR1 reads MNHNS; CDR2 reads SASEGT. This CDR3 is built from 13 residues. V dropped 9 bases and J dropped 3 bases, with 14 bases sitting between them.

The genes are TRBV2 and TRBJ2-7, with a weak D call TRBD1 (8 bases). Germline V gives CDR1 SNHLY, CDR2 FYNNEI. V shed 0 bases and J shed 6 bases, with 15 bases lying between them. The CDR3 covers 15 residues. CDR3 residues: CASSEARTGRAEQYF. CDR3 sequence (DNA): TGTGCCAGCAGTGAAGCTAGGACAGGGAGGGCCGAGCAGTACTTC. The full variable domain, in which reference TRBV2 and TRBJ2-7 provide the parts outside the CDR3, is EPEVTQTPSHQVTQMGQEVILRCVPISNHLYFYWYRQILGQKVEFLVSFYNNEISEKSEIFDDQFSVERPDGSNFTLKIRSTKLEDSAMYFCASSEARTGRAEQYFGPGTRLTVT.

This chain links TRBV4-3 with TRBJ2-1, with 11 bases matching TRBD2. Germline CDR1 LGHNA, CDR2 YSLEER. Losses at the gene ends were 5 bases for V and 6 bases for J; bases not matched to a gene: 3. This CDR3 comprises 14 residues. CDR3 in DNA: TGCGCCAGCAGCAAAGGACTAGCGGGCAATGAGCAGTTCTTC. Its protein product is CASSKGLAGNEQFF.

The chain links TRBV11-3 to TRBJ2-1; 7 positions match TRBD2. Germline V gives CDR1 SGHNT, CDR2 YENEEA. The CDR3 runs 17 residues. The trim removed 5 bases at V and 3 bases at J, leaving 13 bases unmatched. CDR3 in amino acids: CASSPYIGGGNYNEQFF. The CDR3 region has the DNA TGTGCCAGCAGCCCCTACATTGGGGGGGGGAACTACAATGAGCAGTTCTTC.

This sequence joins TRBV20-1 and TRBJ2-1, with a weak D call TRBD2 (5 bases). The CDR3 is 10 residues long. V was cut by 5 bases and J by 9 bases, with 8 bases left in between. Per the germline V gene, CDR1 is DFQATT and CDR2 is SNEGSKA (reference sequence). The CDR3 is CSAQEGEQFF. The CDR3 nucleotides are TGCAGTGCTCAAGAGGGTGAGCAGTTCTTC.

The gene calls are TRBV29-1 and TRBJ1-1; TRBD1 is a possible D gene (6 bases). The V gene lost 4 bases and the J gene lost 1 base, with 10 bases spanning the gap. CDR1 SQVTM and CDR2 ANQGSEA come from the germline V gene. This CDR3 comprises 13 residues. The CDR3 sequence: CSVGQVTNTEAFF. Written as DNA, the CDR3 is TGCAGCGTTGGACAGGTCACGAACACTGAAGCTTTCTTT.

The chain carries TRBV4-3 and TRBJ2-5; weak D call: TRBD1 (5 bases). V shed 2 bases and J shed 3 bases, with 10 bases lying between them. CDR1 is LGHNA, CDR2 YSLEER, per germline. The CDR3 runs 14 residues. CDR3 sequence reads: CASSQKAGKETQYF. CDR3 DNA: TGCGCCAGCAGCCAAAAGGCAGGGAAAGAGACCCAGTACTTC.

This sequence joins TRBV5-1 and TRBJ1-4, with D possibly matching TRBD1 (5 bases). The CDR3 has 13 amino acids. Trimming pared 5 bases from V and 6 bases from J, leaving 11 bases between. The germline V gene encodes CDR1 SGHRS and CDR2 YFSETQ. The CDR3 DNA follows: TGCGCCAGCAGGACAGTAGGGGATGAAAAACTGTTTTTT. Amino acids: CASRTVGDEKLFF.

The CDR3 sequence: CASSREGGLANGYTF. CDR3 nucleotides: TGTGCCAGCAGCCGGGAAGGGGGACTAGCGAATGGCTACACCTTC. The V and J genes are TRBV5-4 and TRBJ1-2, with D possibly being TRBD1 (6 bases). CDR1 and CDR2 from the germline V gene are SGHNT and YYREEE (reference sequence). The CDR3 runs 15 residues. V was shortened by 4 bases and J by 6 bases, with 19 bases between the two germline ends.

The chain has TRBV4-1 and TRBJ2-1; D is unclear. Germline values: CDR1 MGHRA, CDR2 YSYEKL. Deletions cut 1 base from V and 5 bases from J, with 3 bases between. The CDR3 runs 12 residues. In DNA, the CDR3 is TGCGCCAGCAGCCAAGGAGACAATGAGCAGTTCTTC. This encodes CASSQGDNEQFF.

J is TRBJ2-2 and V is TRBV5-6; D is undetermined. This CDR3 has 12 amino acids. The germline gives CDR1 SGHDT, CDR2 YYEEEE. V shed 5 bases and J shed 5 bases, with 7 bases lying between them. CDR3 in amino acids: CASSSMTGELFF. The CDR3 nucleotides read TGTGCCAGCAGTTCTATGACCGGGGAGCTGTTTTTT.

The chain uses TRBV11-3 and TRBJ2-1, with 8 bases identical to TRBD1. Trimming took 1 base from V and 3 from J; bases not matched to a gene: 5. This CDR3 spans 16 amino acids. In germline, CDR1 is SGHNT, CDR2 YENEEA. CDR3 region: CASSLGGQEIYNEQFF. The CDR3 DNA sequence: TGTGCCAGCAGCTTAGGGGGACAGGAGATCTACAATGAGCAGTTCTTC.

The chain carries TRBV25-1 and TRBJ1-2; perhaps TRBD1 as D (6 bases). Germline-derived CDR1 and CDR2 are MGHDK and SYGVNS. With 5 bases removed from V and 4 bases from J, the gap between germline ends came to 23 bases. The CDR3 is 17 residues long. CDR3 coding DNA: TGTGCCAGCAGTAAGGCGGGGGCATTCCCCTCTCTCTATGGCTACACCTTC. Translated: CASSKAGAFPSLYGYTF.

The CDR3 nucleotides read TGCGCCAGCAGCTTGACTACTAGCGGATCCTACGAGCAGTACTTC. Protein product: CASSLTTSGSYEQYF. V usage is TRBV5-1 and J usage is TRBJ2-7; 8 bases are shared with TRBD2. Germline V gene sequence: CDR1 SGHRS, CDR2 YFSETQ. This CDR3 is built from 15 residues. J was trimmed by 1 base and V by 1 base; bases with no gene match: 4.

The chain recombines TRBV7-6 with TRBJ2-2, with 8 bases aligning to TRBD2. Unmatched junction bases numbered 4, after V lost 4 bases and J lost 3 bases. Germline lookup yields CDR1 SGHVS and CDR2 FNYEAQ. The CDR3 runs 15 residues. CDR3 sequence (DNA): TGTGCCAGCAGCTCGGGGGGGTTTGACACCGGGGAGCTGTTTTTT. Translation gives CASSSGGFDTGELFF.